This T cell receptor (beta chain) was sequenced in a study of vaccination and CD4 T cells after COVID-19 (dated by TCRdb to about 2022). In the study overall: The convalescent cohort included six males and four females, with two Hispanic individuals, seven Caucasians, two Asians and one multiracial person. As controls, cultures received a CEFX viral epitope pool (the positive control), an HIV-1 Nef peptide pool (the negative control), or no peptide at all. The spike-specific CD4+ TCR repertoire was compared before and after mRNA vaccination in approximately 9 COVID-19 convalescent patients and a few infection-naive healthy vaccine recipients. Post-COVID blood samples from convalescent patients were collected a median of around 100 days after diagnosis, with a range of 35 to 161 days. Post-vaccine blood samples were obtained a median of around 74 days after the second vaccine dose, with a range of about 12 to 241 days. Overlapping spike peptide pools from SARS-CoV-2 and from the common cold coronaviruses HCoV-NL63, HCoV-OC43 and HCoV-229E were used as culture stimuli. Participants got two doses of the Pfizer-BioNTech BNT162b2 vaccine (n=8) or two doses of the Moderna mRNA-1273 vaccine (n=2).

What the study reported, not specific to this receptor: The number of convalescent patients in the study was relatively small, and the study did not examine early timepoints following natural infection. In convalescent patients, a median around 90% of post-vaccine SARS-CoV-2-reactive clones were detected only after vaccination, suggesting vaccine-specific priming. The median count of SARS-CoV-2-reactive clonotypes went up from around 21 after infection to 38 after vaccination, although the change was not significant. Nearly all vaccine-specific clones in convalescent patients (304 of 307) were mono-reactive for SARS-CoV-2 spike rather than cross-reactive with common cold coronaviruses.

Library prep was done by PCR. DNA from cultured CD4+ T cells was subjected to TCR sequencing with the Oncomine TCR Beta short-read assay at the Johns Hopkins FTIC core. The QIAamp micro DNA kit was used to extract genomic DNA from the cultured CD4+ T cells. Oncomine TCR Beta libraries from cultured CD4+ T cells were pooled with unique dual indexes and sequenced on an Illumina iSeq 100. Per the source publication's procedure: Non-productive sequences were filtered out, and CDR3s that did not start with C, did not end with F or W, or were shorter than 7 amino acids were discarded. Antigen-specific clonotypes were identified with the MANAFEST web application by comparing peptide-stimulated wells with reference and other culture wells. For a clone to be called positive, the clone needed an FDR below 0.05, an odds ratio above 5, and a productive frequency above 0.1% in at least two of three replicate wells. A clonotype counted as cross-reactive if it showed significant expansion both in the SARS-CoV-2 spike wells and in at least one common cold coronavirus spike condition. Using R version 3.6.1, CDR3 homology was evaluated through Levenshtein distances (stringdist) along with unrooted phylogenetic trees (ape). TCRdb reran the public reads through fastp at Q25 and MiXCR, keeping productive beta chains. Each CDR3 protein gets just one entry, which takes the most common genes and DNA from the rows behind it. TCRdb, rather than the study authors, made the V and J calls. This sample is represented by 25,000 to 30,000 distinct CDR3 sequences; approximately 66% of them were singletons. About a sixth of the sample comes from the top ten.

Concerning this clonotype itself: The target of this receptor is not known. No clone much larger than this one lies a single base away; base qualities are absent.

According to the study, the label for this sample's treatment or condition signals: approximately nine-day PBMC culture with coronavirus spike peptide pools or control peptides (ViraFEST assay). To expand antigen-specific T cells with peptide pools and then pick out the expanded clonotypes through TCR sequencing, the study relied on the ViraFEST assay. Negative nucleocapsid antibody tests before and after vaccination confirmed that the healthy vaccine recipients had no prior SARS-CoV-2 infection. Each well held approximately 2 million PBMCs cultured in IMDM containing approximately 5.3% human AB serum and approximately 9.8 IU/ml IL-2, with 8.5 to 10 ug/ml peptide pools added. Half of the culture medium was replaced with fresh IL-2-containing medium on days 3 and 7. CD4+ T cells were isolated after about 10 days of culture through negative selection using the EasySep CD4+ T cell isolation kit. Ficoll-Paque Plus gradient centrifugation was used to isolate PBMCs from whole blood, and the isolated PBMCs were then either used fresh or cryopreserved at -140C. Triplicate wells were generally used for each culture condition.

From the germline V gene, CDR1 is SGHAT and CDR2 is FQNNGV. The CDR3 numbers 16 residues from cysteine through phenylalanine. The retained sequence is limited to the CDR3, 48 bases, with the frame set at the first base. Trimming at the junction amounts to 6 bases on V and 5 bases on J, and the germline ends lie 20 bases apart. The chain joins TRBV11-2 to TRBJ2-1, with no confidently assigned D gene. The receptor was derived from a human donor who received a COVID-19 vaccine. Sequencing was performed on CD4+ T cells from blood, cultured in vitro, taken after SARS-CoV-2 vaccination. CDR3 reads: CASRSLGGESHNEQFF. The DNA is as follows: TGTGCCAGCAGGTCTTTGGGCGGAGAATCCCACAATGAGCAGTTCTTC.